One T cell receptor (beta chain) is described in this entry. The data stem from a study of blood T cells in healthy people across ages. This CDR3 contains 15 residues. The V gene's germline CDR1 is DFQATT and CDR2 SNEGSKA (reference sequence). Unmatched junction bases numbered 12, after V lost 5 bases and J lost 5 bases. A sample-barcoded 5' primer and a J-beta primer mix were used in a second PCR of about 7 to 12 cycles. TCRdb independently ran MiXCR on the 5' RACE reads; one entry per CDR3 protein. The data hold about 650,000 distinct CDR3 sequences, with about a third observed a single time. This receptor was obtained from a woman older than 75 in good health. The V gene is TRBV20-1, the J gene TRBJ2-3, with 8 bases identical to TRBD2. Sequencing was done on a sample of blood. The CDR3 DNA sequence: TGCAGTGCTCCAACCCGGGGGGGGCGTAAAGATACGCAGTATTTT. It codes for CSAPTRGGRKDTQYF.